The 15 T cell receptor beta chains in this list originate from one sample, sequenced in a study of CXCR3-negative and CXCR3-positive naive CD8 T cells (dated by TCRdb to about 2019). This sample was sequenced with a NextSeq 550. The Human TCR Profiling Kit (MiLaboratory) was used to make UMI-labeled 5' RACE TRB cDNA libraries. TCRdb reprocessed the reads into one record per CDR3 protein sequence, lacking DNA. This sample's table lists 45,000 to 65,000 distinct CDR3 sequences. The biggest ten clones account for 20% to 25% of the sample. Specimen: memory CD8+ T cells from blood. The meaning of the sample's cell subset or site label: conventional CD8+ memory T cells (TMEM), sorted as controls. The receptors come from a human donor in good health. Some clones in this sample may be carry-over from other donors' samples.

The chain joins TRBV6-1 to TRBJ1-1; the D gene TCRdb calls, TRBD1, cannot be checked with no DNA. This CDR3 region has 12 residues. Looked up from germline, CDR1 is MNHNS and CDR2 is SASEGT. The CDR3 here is CASMGQNTEAFF.

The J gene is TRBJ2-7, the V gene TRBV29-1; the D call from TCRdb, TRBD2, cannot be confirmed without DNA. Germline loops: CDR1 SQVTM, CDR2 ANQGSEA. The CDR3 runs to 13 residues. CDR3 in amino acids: CSVVSPSSYEQYF.

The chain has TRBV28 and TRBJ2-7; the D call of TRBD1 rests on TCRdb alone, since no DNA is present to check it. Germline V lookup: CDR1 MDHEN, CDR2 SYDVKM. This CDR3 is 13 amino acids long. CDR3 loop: CASSLQGFYEQYF.

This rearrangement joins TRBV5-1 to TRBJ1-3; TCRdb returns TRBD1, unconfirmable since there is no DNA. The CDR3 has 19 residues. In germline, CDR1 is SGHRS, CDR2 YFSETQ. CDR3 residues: CASSPFLDRTGVSGNTIYF.

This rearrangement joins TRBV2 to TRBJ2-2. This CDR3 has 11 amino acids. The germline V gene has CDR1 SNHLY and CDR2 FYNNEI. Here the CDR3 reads CASSVTGELFF.

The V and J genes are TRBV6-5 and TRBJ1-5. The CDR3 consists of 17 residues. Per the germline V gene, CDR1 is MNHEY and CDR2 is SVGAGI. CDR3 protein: CASSYGQSDPSNQPQHF.

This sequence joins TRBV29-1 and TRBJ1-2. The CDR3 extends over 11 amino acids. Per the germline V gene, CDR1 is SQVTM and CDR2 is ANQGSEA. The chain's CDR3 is CSVGGVFGYTF. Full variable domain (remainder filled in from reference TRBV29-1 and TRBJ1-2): SAVISQKPSRDICQRGTSLTIQCQVDSQVTMMFWYRQQPGQSLTLIATANQGSEATYESGFVIDKFPISRPNLTFSTLTVSNMSPEDSSIYLCSVGGVFGYTFGSGTRLTVV.

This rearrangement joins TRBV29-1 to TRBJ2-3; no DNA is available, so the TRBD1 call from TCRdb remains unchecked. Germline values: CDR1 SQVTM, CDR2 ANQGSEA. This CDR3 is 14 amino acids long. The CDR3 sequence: CSAQGQGNTDTQYF.

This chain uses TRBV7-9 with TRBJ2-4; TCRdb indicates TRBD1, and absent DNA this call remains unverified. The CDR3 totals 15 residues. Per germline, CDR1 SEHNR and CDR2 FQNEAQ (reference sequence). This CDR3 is CASSRGDRVENIQYF.

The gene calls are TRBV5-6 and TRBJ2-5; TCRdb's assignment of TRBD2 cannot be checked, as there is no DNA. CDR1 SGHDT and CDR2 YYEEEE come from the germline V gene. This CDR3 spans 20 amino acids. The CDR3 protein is CASSLVRMWLAGELEETQYF. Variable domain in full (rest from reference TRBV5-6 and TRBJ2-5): DAGVTQSPTHLIKTRGQQVTLRCSPKSGHDTVSWYQQALGQGPQFIFQYYEEEERQRGNFPDRFSGHQFPNYSSELNVNALLLGDSALYLCASSLVRMWLAGELEETQYFGPGTRLLVL.

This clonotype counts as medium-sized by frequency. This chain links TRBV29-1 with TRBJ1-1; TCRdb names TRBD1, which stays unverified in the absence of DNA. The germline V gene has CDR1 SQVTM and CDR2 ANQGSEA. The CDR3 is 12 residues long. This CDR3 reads CSVQGAQTEAFF.

CDR3 amino acids: CSASTGTSGTDTQYF. This rearrangement joins TRBV20-1 to TRBJ2-3; lacking DNA, the TRBD2 call made by TCRdb goes unchecked. Germline V gene lookup returns CDR1 DFQATT and CDR2 SNEGSKA (reference sequence). The CDR3 totals 15 residues.

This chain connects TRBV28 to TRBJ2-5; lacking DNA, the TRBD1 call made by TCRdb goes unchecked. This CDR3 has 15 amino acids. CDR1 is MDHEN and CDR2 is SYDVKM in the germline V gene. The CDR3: CASRVRDRLQETQYF.

CDR3 loop: CASSYTGQPYEQYF. The chain uses TRBV7-9 and TRBJ2-7. This CDR3 has 14 amino acids. Germline lookup yields CDR1 SEHNR and CDR2 FQNEAQ (reference sequence).

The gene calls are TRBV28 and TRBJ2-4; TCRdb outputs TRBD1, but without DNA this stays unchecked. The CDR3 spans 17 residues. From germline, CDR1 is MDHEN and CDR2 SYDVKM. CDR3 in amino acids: CASSSRGADRYINIQYF.